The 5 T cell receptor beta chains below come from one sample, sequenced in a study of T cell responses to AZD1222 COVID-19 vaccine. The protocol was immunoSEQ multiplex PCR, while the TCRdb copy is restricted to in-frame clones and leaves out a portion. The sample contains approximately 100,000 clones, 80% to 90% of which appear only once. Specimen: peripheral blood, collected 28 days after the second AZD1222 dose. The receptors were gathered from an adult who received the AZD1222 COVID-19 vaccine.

The CDR3 spells CASSTWDRGSGTQYF. The CDR3 DNA reads TGTGCCAGCAGCACCTGGGACCGGGGGTCGGGGACGCAGTATTTT. The chain carries TRBV9 and TRBJ2-3; D perhaps matches TRBD2 (6 bases). This CDR3 is 15 amino acids long. Trimming left V 4 bases short and J 9 bases short, with 21 bases between. The germline gives CDR1 SGDLS, CDR2 YYNGEE.

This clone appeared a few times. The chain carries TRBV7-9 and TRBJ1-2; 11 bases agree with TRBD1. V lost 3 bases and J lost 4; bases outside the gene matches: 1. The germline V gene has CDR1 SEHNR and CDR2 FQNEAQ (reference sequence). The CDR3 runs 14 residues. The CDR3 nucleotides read TGTGCCAGCAGCTTGGGACAGGGGGGCTATGGCTACACCTTC. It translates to CASSLGQGGYGYTF.

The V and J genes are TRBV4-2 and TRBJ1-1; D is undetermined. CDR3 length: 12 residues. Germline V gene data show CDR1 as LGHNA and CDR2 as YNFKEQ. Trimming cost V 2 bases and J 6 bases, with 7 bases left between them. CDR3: CASSQSGAEAFF. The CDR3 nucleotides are TGTGCCAGCAGCCAAAGTGGGGCTGAAGCTTTCTTT.

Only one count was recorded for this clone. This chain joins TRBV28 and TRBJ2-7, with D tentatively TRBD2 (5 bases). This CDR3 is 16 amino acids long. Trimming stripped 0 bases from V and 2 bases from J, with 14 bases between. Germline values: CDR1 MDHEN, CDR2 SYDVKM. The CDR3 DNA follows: TGTGCCAGCAGTTTATGGAGTGGACTGGCCCCCTACGAGCAGTACTTC. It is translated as CASSLWSGLAPYEQYF. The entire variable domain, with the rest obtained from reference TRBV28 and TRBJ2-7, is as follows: DVKVTQSSRYLVKRTGEKVFLECVQDMDHENMFWYRQDPGLGLRLIYFSYDVKMKEKGDIPEGYSVSREKKERFSLILESASTNQTSMYLCASSLWSGLAPYEQYFGPGTRLTVT.

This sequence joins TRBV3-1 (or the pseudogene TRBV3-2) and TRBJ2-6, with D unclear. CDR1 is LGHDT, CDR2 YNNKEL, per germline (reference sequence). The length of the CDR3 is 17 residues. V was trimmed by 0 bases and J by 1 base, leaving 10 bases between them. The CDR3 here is CASSQEGPRSGANVLTF. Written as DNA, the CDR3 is TGTGCCAGCAGCCAAGAGGGCCCGAGATCTGGGGCCAACGTCCTGACTTTC.